The 11 T cell receptor beta chains listed next were all sequenced from one sample in a study of blood T cell repertoires in COVID-19. The method was immunoSEQ multiplex PCR; TCRdb's version includes in-frame clones alone and lacks a portion of them. The sample shows 95,000 to 100,000 clones, 91% of them seen only once. Sequencing was done on a sample of peripheral blood. These receptors came from a man between 45 and 60 years old with acute or convalescent COVID-19.

The chain recombines TRBV5-1 with TRBJ1-2; TRBD1 matches 9 bases. The CDR3 has 15 amino acids. Losses at the gene ends were 5 bases for V and 2 bases for J; bases not matched to a gene: 7. The V gene's germline CDR1 is SGHRS and CDR2 YFSETQ. The CDR3 nucleotides are TGCGCCAGCAGGGAAGGGACAGGGTCCAACTATGGCTACACCTTC. The encoded protein is CASREGTGSNYGYTF.

V gene TRBV5-1 combines with J gene TRBJ1-1; the match to TRBD1 covers 9 bases. This CDR3 has 14 amino acids. In germline, CDR1 is SGHRS, CDR2 YFSETQ. V gave up 4 bases and J gave up 6 bases; unmatched junction bases: 7. Here the CDR3 reads CASSTGQGGAEAFF. CDR3 bases: TGCGCCAGCAGCACGGGACAGGGAGGCGCTGAAGCTTTCTTT.

The chain couples TRBV18 to TRBJ1-5; TRBD1 matches 7 bases. V gave up 3 bases and J gave up 9 bases; unmatched junction bases: 5. Germline V gives CDR1 KGHSH, CDR2 LQKENI. The CDR3 spans 13 residues. The CDR3 is CASSPTPGGPQHF. CDR3 coding DNA: TGTGCCAGCTCACCCACACCAGGGGGGCCCCAGCATTTT.

DNA for the CDR3: TGCGCCAGCAGCCCCGTAGGCGGGACCAAAGAGACCCAGTACTTC. Protein sequence: CASSPVGGTKETQYF. This chain connects TRBV10-2 to TRBJ2-5, with a weak D call TRBD2 (6 bases). Germline lookup yields CDR1 WSHSY and CDR2 SAAADI. V was clipped by 6 bases and J by 3 bases, with 17 bases between them. There are 15 residues in the CDR3.

The chain combines TRBV2 with TRBJ2-1; 10 bases fit TRBD1. This CDR3 region has 15 residues. The germline V gene has CDR1 SNHLY and CDR2 FYNNEI. The trim removed 1 base at V and 8 bases at J, leaving 5 bases unmatched. CDR3 protein: CASSEGQGAGHEQFF. The CDR3 bases are TGTGCCAGCAGTGAAGGACAGGGGGCGGGGCATGAGCAGTTCTTC.

V gene TRBV3-1 (or the pseudogene TRBV3-2) combines with J gene TRBJ1-5, with TRBD1 as a possible D gene (6 bases). From germline, CDR1 is LGHDT and CDR2 YNNKEL (reference sequence). Trimming shortened V by 1 base and J by 7 bases, and 17 bases separated the two germline ends. The CDR3 has 16 residues. CDR3 region: CASSQGTGPIGQPQHF. CDR3 nucleotide sequence: TGTGCCAGCAGCCAAGGTACAGGGCCCATAGGGCAGCCCCAGCATTTT.

The V gene is TRBV6-6, the J gene TRBJ2-1, with D perhaps TRBD2 (6 bases). This CDR3 has 13 residues. V was shortened by 8 bases and J by 3 bases, with 11 bases between the two germline ends. The V gene's germline CDR1 is MNHNY and CDR2 SVGAGI (reference sequence). CDR3 DNA sequence: TGTGCCAGCTGGGACGGGGGCTACAATGAGCAGTTCTTC. This sequence encodes CASWDGGYNEQFF.

The rearrangement uses TRBV11-2 and TRBJ2-2, with TRBD1 matching 9 bases. Germline CDR1 reads SGHAT; CDR2 reads FQNNGV. The CDR3 runs 16 residues. The J segment lost 4 bases and the V segment lost 0 bases, leaving 3 bases of the junction unmatched. CDR3: CASSLEYRGRTGELFF. The CDR3 DNA is TGTGCCAGCAGCTTAGAGTACAGGGGGCGCACCGGGGAGCTGTTTTTT.

This sequence joins TRBV10-2 and TRBJ1-1; 7 bases match TRBD1. This CDR3 has 14 amino acids. Germline assignment: CDR1 WSHSY and CDR2 SAAADI. V gave up 5 bases and J gave up 0 bases; unmatched junction bases: 3. CDR3 DNA: TGCGCCAGCAGTAGGACAGGCATGAACACTGAAGCTTTCTTT. Its translation: CASSRTGMNTEAFF.

The rearrangement links TRBV5-1 to TRBJ2-1, with D perhaps matching TRBD2 (6 bases). The CDR3 has 14 residues. The V end lost 2 bases, the J end lost 3 bases, and 9 bases lay between the germline ends. Looked up from germline, CDR1 is SGHRS and CDR2 is YFSETQ. The CDR3 protein is CASSFGSFYNEQFF. For the CDR3, the DNA is TGCGCCAGCAGCTTCGGGAGTTTCTACAATGAGCAGTTCTTC. The whole variable domain, remainder taken from reference TRBV5-1 and TRBJ2-1, is KAGVTQTPRYLIKTRGQQVTLSCSPISGHRSVSWYQQTPGQGLQFLFEYFSETQRNKGNFPGRFSGRQFSNSRSEMNVSTLELGDSALYLCASSFGSFYNEQFFGPGTRLTVL.

The chain has TRBV24-1 and TRBJ1-5, with D maybe TRBD1 (5 bases). The germline V gene encodes CDR1 KGHDR and CDR2 SFDVKD. The CDR3 runs to 15 residues. Trimming removed 2 bases from V and 7 bases from J, with 14 bases in between. CDR3 DNA: TGTGCCACCAGTGATTCGCGGGGGGGTAGCCAGCCCCAGCATTTT. Translating gives CATSDSRGGSQPQHF.